A few counts support the clone carrying this T cell receptor beta chain. What it binds is unknown. The data stem from a study of regulatory T cells in long-lasting Graves disease. Overall study: Newly diagnosed Graves' patients had taken antithyroid drugs under 3 months. Study conclusions and caveats: Persistent Graves' patients possessed reduced TCR diversity relative to recently diagnosed ones. Persistent disease preferred TRBV28, TRBJ1-2 and TRBJ2-5; new disease, TRBV20-1 and TRBJ2-1. The study examined only peripheral blood, not thyroid tissue.

With iRepertoire HTBI primers and Arm-PCR of CDR3 regions, TCR beta libraries were built. TCRdb itself ran the multiplex PCR reads through MiXCR, one entry per CDR3 protein. Among about 240,000 distinct CDR3 sequences, roughly a fifth were seen once, and the ten largest hold about 15%. Time point of the sample: newly diagnosed GD, antithyroid drugs for less than 3 months. From PBMCs, RNA was extracted and then used to make the TCR library. This CDR3 contains 14 residues. V was cut by 0 bases and J by 6 bases, with 14 bases left in between. The germline V gene has CDR1 DFQATT and CDR2 SNEGSKA (reference sequence).

The gene calls are TRBV20-1 and TRBJ2-5, with D possibly being TRBD2 (6 bases). The sequence was obtained from a female donor with Graves disease. The sequencing used peripheral blood mononuclear cells (PBMCs), collected at new diagnosis, from a patient treated with antithyroid drugs. CDR3 DNA: TGCAGTGCTAGAGATCTGGGGGGTATGAAGACCCAGTACTTC. It is translated as CSARDLGGMKTQYF.